This TCR beta chain came from a study of blood T cells in healthy people across ages. Germline values: CDR1 LGHNA, CDR2 YSLEER. The CDR3 extends over 14 amino acids. Next came a second PCR, run for 7 to 11 cycles, which used a sample-barcoded 5' primer along with a J-beta primer mix. TCRdb recomputed calls from the 5' RACE reads with MiXCR, one row per CDR3 protein. The data show roughly 800,000 distinct CDR3 sequences, about 36% seen once. With regard to this clonotype: Possible read error: a much larger clone is one base away.

The receptor's source is a man between 18 and 35 years old in good health. The chain employs TRBV4-3 and TRBJ2-3; unclear D gene. What was sequenced was blood. CDR3 coding DNA: TGCGCCAGCAGCCAAGAACGGTTTAGTGATACGCGGTATTTT. This sequence encodes CASSQERFSDTRYF.